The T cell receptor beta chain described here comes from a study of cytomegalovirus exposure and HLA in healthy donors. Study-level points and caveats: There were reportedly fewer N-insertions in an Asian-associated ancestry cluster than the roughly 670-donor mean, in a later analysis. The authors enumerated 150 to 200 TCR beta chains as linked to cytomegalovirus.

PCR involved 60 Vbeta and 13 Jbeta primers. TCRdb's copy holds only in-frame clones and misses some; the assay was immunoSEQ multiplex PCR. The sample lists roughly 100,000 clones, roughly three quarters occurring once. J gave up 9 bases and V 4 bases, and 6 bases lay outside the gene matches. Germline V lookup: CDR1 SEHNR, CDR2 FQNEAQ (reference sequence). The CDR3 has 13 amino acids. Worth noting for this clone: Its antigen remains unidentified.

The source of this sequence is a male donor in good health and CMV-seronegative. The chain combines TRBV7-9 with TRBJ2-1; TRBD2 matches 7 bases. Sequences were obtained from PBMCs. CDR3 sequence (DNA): TGTGCCAGCAGCTCAAGCTGGGGGGGTGAGCAGTTCTTC. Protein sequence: CASSSSWGGEQFF.